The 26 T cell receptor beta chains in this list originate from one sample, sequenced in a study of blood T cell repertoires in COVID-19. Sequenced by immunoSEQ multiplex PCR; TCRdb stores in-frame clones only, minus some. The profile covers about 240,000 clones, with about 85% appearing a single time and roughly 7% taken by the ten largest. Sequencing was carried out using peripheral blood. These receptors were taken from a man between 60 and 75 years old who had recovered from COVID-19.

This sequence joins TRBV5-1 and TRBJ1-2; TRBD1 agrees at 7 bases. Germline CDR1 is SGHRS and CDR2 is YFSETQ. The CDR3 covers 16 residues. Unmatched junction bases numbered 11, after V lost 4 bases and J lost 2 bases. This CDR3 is CASSPQGGNSNYGYTF. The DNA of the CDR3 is TGCGCCAGCAGCCCCCAAGGGGGCAATTCGAACTATGGCTACACCTTC.

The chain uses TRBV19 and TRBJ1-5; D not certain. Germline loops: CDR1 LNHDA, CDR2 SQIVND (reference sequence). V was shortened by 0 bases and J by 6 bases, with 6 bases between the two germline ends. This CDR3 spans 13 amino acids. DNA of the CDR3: TGTGCCAGTAGTATAGAGGCGGCTCAGCCCCAGCATTTT. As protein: CASSIEAAQPQHF.

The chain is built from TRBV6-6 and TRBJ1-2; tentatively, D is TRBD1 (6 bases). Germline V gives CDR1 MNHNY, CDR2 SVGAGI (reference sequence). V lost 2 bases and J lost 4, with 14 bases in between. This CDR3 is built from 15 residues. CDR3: CASSYVGALSYGYTF. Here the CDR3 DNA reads TGTGCCAGCAGTTACGTGGGGGCTTTAAGCTATGGCTACACCTTC.

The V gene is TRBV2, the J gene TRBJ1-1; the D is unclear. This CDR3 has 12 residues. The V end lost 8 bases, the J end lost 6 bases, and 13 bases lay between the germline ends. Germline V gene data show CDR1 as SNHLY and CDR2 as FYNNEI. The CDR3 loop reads CASRGYRAEAFF. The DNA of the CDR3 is TGTGCCAGCCGGGGATATCGGGCTGAAGCTTTCTTT.

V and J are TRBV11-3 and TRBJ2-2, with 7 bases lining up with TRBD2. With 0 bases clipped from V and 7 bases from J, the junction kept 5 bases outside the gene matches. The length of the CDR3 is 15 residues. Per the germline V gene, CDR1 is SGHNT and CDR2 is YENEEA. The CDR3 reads CASSLDLRGSGELFF. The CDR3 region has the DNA TGTGCCAGCAGCTTAGATCTCCGCGGGAGCGGGGAGCTGTTTTTT.

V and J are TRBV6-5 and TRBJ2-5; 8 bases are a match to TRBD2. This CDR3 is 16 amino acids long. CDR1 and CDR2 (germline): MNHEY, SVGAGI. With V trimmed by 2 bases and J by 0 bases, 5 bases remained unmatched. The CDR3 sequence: CASSYLRGGHQETQYF. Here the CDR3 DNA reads TGTGCCAGCAGTTACCTTCGGGGGGGTCACCAAGAGACCCAGTACTTC.

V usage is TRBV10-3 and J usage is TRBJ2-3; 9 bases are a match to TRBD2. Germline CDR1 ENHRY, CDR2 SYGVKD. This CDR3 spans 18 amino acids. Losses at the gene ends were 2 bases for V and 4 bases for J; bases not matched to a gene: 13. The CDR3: CAISEIGSAGGPPDTQYF. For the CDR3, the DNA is TGTGCCATCAGTGAGATTGGGTCGGCGGGGGGGCCGCCAGATACGCAGTATTTT.

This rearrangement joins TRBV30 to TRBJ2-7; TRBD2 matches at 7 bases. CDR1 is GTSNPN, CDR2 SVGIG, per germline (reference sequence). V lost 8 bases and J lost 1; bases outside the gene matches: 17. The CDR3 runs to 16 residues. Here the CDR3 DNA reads TGTGCCGGACTACCTCGGTTGGCAGCGGGGTCCTACGAGCAGTACTTC. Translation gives CAGLPRLAAGSYEQYF.

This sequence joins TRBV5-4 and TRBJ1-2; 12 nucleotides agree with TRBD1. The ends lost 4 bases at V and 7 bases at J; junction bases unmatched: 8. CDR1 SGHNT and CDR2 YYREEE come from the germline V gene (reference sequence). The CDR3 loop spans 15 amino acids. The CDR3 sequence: CASSPGTGGFSGYTF. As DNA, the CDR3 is TGTGCCAGCAGCCCGGGGACAGGGGGCTTTTCTGGCTACACCTTC.

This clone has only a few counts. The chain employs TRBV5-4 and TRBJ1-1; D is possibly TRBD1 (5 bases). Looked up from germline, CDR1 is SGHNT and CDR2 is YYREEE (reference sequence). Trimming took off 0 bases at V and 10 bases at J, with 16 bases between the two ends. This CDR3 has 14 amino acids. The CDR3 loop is CASSLAGSGGRAFF. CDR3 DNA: TGTGCCAGCAGCTTGGCAGGGTCAGGTGGGCGAGCTTTCTTT.

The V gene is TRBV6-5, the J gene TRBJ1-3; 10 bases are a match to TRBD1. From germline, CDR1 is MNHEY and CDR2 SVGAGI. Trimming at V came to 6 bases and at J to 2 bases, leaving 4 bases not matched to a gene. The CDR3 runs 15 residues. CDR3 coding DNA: TGTGCCAGCAGACAAGGGACAGGGGCTGGAAACACCATATATTTT. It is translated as CASRQGTGAGNTIYF.

Here the CDR3 reads CASRNPMTSYEQFF. CDR3 in DNA: TGTGCCAGCAGGAACCCGATGACTAGCTATGAGCAGTTCTTC. This chain uses TRBV6-5 with TRBJ2-1; 7 bases are a match to TRBD2. The V gene's germline CDR1 is MNHEY and CDR2 SVGAGI. This CDR3 is 14 amino acids long. V was clipped by 6 bases and J by 8 bases; unmatched bases: 10.

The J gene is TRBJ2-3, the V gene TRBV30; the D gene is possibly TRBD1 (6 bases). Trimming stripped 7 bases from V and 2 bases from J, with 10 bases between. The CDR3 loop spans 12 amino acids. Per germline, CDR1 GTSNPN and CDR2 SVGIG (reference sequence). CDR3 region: CAFQGTTDTQYF. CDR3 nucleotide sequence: TGTGCCTTCCAGGGGACCACAGATACGCAGTATTTT.

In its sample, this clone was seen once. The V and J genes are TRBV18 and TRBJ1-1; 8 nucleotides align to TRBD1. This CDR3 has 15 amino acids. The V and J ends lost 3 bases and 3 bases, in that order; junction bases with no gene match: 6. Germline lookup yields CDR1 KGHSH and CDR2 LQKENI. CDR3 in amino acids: CASSPRTTGDTEAFF. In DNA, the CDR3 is TGTGCCAGCTCACCTAGAACGACAGGGGACACTGAAGCTTTCTTT. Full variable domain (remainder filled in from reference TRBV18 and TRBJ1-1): NAGVMQNPRHLVRRRGQEARLRCSPMKGHSHVYWYRQLPEEGLKFMVYLQKENIIDESGMPKERFSAEFPKEGPSILRIQQVVRGDSAAYFCASSPRTTGDTEAFFGQGTRLTVV.

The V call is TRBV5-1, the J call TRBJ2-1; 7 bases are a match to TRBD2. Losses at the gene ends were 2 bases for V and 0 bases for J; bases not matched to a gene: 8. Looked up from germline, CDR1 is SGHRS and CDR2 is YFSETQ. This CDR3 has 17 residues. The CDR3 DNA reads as TGCGCCAGCAGCTTCACGGGGCGGGGGAGCTCCTACAATGAGCAGTTCTTC. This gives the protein CASSFTGRGSSYNEQFF.

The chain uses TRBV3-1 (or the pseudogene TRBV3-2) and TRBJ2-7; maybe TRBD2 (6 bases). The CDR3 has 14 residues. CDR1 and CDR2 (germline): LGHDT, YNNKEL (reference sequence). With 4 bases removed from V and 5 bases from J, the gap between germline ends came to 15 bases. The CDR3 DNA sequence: TGTGCCAGCAGCCGCGACCGACTAGTTCACGAGCAGTACTTC. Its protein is CASSRDRLVHEQYF.

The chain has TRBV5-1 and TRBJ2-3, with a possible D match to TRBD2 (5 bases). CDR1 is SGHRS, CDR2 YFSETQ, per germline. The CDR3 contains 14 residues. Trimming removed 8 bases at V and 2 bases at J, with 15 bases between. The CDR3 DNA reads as TGCGCCAGTAGCGTCGCGGACTCCACAGATACGCAGTATTTT. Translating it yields CASSVADSTDTQYF.

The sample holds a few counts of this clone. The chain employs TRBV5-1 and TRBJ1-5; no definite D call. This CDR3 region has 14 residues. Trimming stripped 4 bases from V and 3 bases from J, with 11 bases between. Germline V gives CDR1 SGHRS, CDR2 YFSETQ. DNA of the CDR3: TGCGCCAGCAGCCCTTCGGGGAACAATCAGCCCCAGCATTTT. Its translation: CASSPSGNNQPQHF. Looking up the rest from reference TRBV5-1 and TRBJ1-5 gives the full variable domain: KAGVTQTPRYLIKTRGQQVTLSCSPISGHRSVSWYQQTPGQGLQFLFEYFSETQRNKGNFPGRFSGRQFSNSRSEMNVSTLELGDSALYLCASSPSGNNQPQHFGDGTRLSIL.

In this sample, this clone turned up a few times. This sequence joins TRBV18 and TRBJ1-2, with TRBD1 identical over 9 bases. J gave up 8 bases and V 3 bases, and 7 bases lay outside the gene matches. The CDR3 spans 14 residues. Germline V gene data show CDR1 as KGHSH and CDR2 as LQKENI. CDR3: CASSPKQGARGYTF. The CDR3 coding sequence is TGTGCCAGCTCACCGAAACAGGGGGCGCGAGGCTACACCTTC.

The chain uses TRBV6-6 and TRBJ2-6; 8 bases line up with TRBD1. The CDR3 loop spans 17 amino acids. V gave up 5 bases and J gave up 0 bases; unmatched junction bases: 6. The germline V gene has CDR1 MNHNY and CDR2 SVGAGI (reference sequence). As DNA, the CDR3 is TGTGCCAGCAGTCCGCAAGGGACAGGCTCTGGGGCCAACGTCCTGACTTTC. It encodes CASSPQGTGSGANVLTF.

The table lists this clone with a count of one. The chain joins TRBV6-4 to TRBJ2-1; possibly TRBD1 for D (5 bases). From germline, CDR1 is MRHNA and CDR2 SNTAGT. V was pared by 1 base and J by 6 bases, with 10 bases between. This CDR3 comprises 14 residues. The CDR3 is CASSDYQGTNEQFF. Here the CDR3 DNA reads TGTGCCAGCAGTGACTATCAGGGTACCAATGAGCAGTTCTTC.

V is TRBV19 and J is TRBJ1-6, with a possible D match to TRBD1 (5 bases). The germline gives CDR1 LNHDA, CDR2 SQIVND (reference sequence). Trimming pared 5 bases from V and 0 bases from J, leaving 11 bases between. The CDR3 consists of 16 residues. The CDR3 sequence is CASSGRQSSYNSPLHF. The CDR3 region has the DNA TGTGCCAGTAGTGGACGACAGAGCTCCTATAATTCACCCCTCCACTTT.

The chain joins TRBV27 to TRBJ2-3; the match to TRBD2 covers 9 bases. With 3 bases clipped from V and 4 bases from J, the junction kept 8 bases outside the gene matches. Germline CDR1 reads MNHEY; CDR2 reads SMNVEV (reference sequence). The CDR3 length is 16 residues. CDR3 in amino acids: CASSFGSSGVSDTQYF. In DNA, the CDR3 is TGTGCCAGCAGTTTCGGGTCTAGCGGGGTTTCAGATACGCAGTATTTT.

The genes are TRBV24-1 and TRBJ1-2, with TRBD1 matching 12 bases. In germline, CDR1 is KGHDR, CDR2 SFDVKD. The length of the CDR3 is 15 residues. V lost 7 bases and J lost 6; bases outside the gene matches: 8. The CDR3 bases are TGTGCCACCAGCGAACCCGGGACAGGGGGCAATGGCTACACCTTC. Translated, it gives CATSEPGTGGNGYTF.

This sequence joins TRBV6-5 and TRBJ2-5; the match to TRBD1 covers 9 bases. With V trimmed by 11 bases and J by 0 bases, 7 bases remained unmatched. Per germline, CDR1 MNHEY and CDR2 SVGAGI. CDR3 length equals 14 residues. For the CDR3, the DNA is TGTGCCCAGACCCGGGACAGGGACCAAGAGACCCAGTACTTC. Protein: CAQTRDRDQETQYF.

CDR3 sequence reads: CASSRRNYGYTF. DNA of the CDR3: TGTGCCAGTAGCCGGAGGAACTATGGCTACACCTTC. This chain uses TRBV19 with TRBJ1-2; D call uncertain. CDR3 size: 12 residues. V lost 6 bases and J lost 2, with 7 bases in between. Germline-derived CDR1 and CDR2 are LNHDA and SQIVND (reference sequence).